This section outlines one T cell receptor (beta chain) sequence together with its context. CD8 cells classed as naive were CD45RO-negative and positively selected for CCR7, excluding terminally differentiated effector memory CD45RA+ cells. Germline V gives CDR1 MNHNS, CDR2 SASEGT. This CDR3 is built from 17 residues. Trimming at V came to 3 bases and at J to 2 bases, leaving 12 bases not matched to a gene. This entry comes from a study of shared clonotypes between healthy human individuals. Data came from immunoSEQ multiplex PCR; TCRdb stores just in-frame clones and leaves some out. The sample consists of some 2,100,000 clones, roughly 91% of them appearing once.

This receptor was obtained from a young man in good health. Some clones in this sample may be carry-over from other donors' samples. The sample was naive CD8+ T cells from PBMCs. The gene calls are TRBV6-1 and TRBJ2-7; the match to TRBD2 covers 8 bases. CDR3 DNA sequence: TGTGCCAGCAGTGAGCGGGGAGTAGCGGGATTAGCCTACGAGCAGTACTTC. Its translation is CASSERGVAGLAYEQYF.